This note documents a single T cell receptor beta chain sequence. The data stem from a study of CD8 T cells in Susac syndrome. Sequencing of TCR beta was undertaken in CD8+ and CD4+ T cells derived from blood. In the multiple sclerosis control group, patients were treatment-naive and had stable or active relapsing-remitting disease. Roughly 0.45 to 1 ug RNA was reverse transcribed with random hexamers. Amplification of TCR beta CDR3 used immunoSEQ multiplex PCR across 54 Vbeta and 13 Jbeta. One entry per CDR3 protein, called by TCRdb with MiXCR from the immunoSEQ multiplex PCR reads. The profile shows approximately 230,000 distinct CDR3 sequences, 93% of them singletons. J was trimmed by 9 bases and V by 1 base; bases with no gene match: 7. This CDR3 is 15 amino acids long. Per the germline V gene, CDR1 is SGHTA and CDR2 is FQGNSA.

The TCR originated in a human donor with multiple sclerosis. Sequenced: CD4+ T cells from PBMCs. This chain connects TRBV7-2 to TRBJ2-1; 9 bases are shared with TRBD2. The CDR3 protein is CASSLESGGGGEQFF. The CDR3 bases are TGTGCCAGCAGCTTAGAGTCCGGCGGGGGGGGTGAGCAGTTCTTC.